What follows are 11 T cell receptor beta chains derived from one specimen sequenced in a study of blood T cell repertoires in COVID-19. The protocol was immunoSEQ multiplex PCR, while the TCRdb copy is restricted to in-frame clones and leaves out a portion. In the table there are just over 250,000 clones, roughly nine tenths of which are singletons. Sequenced input: peripheral blood. The source of these receptors is a man aged 35-49 years who had recovered from COVID-19.

This clone was picked up a small number of times. This rearrangement joins TRBV30 to TRBJ2-1; 8 bases are a match to TRBD2. V lost 8 bases and J lost 6; bases outside the gene matches: 9. The CDR3 has 13 amino acids. Germline V lookup: CDR1 GTSNPN, CDR2 SVGIG (reference sequence). DNA for the CDR3: TGTGCCAGCTCGGGGGGGTTTGGCAATGAGCAGTTCTTC. The encoded protein is CASSGGFGNEQFF.

The J gene is TRBJ1-6, the V gene TRBV9; D might be TRBD1 (6 bases). Per the germline V gene, CDR1 is SGDLS and CDR2 is YYNGEE. The CDR3 runs to 14 residues. Trimming removed 4 bases from V and 9 bases from J, with 14 bases in between. This chain's CDR3 is CASSLQGGSSPLHF. In DNA form, the CDR3 reads TGTGCCAGCAGCTTACAGGGTGGTAGTTCACCCCTCCACTTT.

This clone was seen only a few times. The genes are TRBV7-2 and TRBJ1-1; possibly TRBD1 for D (5 bases). The germline gives CDR1 SGHTA, CDR2 FQGNSA. The V gene lost 1 base and the J gene lost 3 bases, with 15 bases spanning the gap. CDR3 size: 16 residues. This CDR3 is CASSLDQGRDYTEAFF. The CDR3 DNA reads TGTGCCAGCAGCTTAGATCAGGGAAGGGATTACACTGAAGCTTTCTTT. The full variable domain, its missing parts supplied by reference TRBV7-2 and TRBJ1-1, is GAGVSQSPSNKVTEKGKDVELRCDPISGHTALYWYRQSLGQGLEFLIYFQGNSAPDKSGLPSDRFSAERTGGSVSTLTIQRTQQEDSAVYLCASSLDQGRDYTEAFFGQGTRLTVV.

The V gene is TRBV15, the J gene TRBJ2-4; 8 bases match TRBD2. Germline V gene sequence: CDR1 LNHNV, CDR2 YYDKDF (reference sequence). The CDR3 is 22 amino acids. V was clipped by 5 bases and J by 0 bases; unmatched bases: 24. CDR3 loop: CATSPPHYSAGDAILAKNIQYF. CDR3 nucleotide sequence: TGTGCCACCAGCCCCCCCCATTATTCAGCGGGGGACGCAATTTTAGCCAAAAACATTCAGTACTTC. The full variable domain, with the rest looked up from reference TRBV15 and TRBJ2-4, is DAMVIQNPRYQVTQFGKPVTLSCSQTLNHNVMYWYQQKSSQAPKLLFHYYDKDFNNEADTPDNFQSRRPNTSFCFLDIRSPGLGDTAMYLCATSPPHYSAGDAILAKNIQYFGAGTRLSVL.

J is TRBJ2-2 and V is TRBV25-1; D call uncertain. This CDR3 region has 14 residues. Germline CDR1 and CDR2: MGHDK and SYGVNS. V was clipped by 6 bases and J by 2 bases, with 10 bases between them. The CDR3 loop is CASSALTNTGELFF. In DNA, the CDR3 is TGTGCCAGCAGCGCCCTGACTAACACCGGGGAGCTGTTTTTT.

The chain combines TRBV6-5 with TRBJ2-5; 8 bases line up with TRBD2. Per germline, CDR1 MNHEY and CDR2 SVGAGI. The J segment lost 5 bases and the V segment lost 7 bases, leaving 9 bases of the junction unmatched. The CDR3 is 14 residues long. The CDR3 spells CASTPAGVRETQYF. Written as DNA, the CDR3 is TGTGCCAGCACCCCAGCGGGGGTGAGGGAGACCCAGTACTTC.

J is TRBJ2-6 and V is TRBV19, with 10 nucleotides matching TRBD1. The V gene's germline CDR1 is LNHDA and CDR2 SQIVND (reference sequence). J was trimmed by 2 bases and V by 7 bases; bases with no gene match: 5. CDR3 length: 16 amino acids. The CDR3 loop is CASNTGTGAGANVLTF. CDR3 bases: TGTGCCAGTAACACTGGGACAGGGGCTGGGGCCAACGTCCTGACTTTC.

This clone was seen just once. This rearrangement joins TRBV7-2 to TRBJ1-2; TRBD1 matches 7 bases. In germline, CDR1 is SGHTA, CDR2 FQGNSA. The CDR3 is made up of 15 amino acids. Losses at the gene ends were 3 bases for V and 12 bases for J; bases not matched to a gene: 16. The CDR3 reads CASSLRTGLPSHNTF. DNA for the CDR3: TGTGCCAGCAGCTTGAGGACAGGCCTGCCAAGTCATAACACCTTC.

This clone was observed a single time. This chain connects TRBV10-1 to TRBJ1-2; maybe TRBD1 (5 bases). Germline CDR1 WNHNN, CDR2 SYGVQD (reference sequence). V lost 3 bases and J 4 bases, leaving 9 bases between the germline ends. This CDR3 has 13 amino acids. CDR3 in amino acids: CASSDTGGYGYTF. The CDR3 region has the DNA TGCGCCAGCAGTGATACCGGGGGCTATGGCTACACCTTC.

This rearrangement joins TRBV4-1 to TRBJ2-7; 8 nucleotides match TRBD2. The CDR3 sequence is 14 residues long. The V gene's germline CDR1 is MGHRA and CDR2 YSYEKL. Trimming at V came to 3 bases and at J to 5 bases, leaving 6 bases not matched to a gene. For the CDR3, the DNA is TGCGCCAGCAGCCAGGGCGGGGGGATACACGAGCAGTACTTC. Its translation: CASSQGGGIHEQYF.

The rearrangement links TRBV9 to TRBJ1-6, with D possibly matching TRBD1 (5 bases). Trimming cost V 8 bases and J 7 bases, with 16 bases left between them. The CDR3 covers 14 residues. Germline V lookup: CDR1 SGDLS, CDR2 YYNGEE. DNA for the CDR3: TGTGCCAGTAGCTACGACAGTTCGAATTCACCCCTCCACTTT. As protein: CASSYDSSNSPLHF.